This TCR beta chain emerged from a study of glioma-infiltrating T cells. Study-wide results and limits: Above-expected tissue-blood divergence occurred in all gliomas, most in low-grade ones. Tissue and blood shared very few CDR3 sequences.

This CDR3 is built from 14 residues. The V gene's germline CDR1 is SGDLS and CDR2 YYNGEE. The V gene lost 0 bases and the J gene lost 6 bases, with 12 bases spanning the gap. Using RNA template, CDR3s of TCR alpha and beta were amplified with iRepertoire arm-PCR. In TCRdb, the multiplex PCR reads were re-called with MiXCR into one record per CDR3 protein. The sample consists of 160,000 or so distinct CDR3 sequences, under 55% of them appearing once. Note on this clonotype: Its cognate antigen is unknown.

The TCR originated in a human donor with low-grade glioma or glioblastoma, undergoing nonglioma brain surgery, or in good health (not recorded which). Sample: glioma tissue, nonneoplastic brain tissue, or PBMCs (not recorded which). J is TRBJ1-1 and V is TRBV9; D possibly corresponds to TRBD1 (5 bases). In DNA form, the CDR3 reads TGTGCCAGCAGCGTAGGGGGCACGAGGGCTGAAGCTTTCTTT. Translating gives CASSVGGTRAEAFF.